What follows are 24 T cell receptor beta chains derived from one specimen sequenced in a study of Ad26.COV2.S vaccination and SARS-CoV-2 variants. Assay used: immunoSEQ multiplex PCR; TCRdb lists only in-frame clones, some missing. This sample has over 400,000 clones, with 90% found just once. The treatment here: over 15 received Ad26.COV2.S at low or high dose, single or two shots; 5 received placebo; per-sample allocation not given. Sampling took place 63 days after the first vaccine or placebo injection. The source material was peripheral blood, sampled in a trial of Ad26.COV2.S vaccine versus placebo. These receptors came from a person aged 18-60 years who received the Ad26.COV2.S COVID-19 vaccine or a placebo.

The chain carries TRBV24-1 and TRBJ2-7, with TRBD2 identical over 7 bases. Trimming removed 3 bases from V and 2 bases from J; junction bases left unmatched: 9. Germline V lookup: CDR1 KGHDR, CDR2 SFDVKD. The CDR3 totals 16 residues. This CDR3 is CATSDVRASGPYEQYF. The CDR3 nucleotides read TGTGCCACCAGTGATGTCAGAGCTAGCGGCCCCTACGAGCAGTACTTC.

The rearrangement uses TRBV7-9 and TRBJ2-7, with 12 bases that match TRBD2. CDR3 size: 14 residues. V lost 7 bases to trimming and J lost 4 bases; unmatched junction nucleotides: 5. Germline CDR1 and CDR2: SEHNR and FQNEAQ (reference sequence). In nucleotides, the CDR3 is TGTGCCAGCAAACGACTAGCGGGAGATTACGAGCAGTACTTC. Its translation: CASKRLAGDYEQYF.

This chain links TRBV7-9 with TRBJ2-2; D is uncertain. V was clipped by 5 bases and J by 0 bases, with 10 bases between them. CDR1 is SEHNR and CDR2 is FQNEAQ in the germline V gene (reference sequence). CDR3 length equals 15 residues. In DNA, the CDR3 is TGTGCCAGCAGCCCCCTAGAAGCGAACACCGGGGAGCTGTTTTTT. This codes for CASSPLEANTGELFF.

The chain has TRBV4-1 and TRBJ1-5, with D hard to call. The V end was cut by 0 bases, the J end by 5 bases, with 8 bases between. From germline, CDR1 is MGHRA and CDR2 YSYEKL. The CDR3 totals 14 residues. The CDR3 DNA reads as TGCGCCAGCAGCCAAGAAGGCCAGGATCAGCCCCAGCATTTT. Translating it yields CASSQEGQDQPQHF.

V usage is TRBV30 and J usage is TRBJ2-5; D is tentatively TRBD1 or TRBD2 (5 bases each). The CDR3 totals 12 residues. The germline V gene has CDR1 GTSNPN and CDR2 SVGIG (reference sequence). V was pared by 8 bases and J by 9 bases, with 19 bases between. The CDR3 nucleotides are TGTGCCGGGATAGGACGGGACGGGGCCCAGTACTTC. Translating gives CAGIGRDGAQYF. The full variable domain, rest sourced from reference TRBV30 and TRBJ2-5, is SQTIHQWPATLVQPVGSPLSLECTVEGTSNPNLYWYRQAAGRGLQLLFYSVGIGQISSEVPQNLSASRPQDRQFILSSKKLLLSDSGFYLCAGIGRDGAQYFGPGTRLLVL.

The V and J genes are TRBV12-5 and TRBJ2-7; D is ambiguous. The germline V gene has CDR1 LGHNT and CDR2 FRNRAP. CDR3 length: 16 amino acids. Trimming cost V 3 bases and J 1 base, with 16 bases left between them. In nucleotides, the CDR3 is TGTGCTAGTGGTTTAACTCCTGGCCAGGTTTCCTACGAGCAGTACTTC. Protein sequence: CASGLTPGQVSYEQYF. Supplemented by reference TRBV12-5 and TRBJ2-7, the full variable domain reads DARVTQTPRHKVTEMGQEVTMRCQPILGHNTVFWYRQTMMQGLELLAYFRNRAPLDDSGMPKDRFSAEMPDATLATLKIQPSEPRDSAVYFCASGLTPGQVSYEQYFGPGTRLTVT.

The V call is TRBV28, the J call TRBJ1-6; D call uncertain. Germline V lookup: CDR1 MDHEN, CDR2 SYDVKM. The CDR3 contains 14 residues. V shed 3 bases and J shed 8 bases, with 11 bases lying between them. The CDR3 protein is CASSFLAAYSPLHF. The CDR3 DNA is TGTGCCAGCAGTTTTCTTGCCGCTTATTCACCCCTCCACTTT.

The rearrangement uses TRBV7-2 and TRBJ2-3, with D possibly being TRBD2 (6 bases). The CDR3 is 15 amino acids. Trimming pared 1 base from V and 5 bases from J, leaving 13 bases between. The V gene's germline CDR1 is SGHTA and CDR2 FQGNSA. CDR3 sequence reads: CASSLGDQGGDTQYF. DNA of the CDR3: TGTGCCAGCAGCTTAGGGGACCAGGGAGGAGATACGCAGTATTTT.

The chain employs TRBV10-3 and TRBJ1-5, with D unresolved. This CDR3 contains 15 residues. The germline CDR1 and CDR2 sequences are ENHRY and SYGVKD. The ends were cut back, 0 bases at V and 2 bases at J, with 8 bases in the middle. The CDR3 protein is CAISESKGGNQPQHF. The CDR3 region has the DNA TGTGCCATCAGTGAGTCGAAGGGCGGCAATCAGCCCCAGCATTTT.

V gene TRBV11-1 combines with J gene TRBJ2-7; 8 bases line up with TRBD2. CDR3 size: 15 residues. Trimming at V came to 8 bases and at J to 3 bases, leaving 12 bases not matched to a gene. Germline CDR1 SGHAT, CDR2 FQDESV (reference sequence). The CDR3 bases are TGTGCCAGCGGCCCCCTAGCGGGTTCGTTCTACGAGCAGTACTTC. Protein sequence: CASGPLAGSFYEQYF.

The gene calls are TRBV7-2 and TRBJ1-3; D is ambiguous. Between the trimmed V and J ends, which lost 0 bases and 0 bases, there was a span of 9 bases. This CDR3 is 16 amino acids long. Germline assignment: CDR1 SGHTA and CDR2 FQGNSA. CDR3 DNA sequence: TGTGCCAGCAGCTTAGCGCCAGCAGGCTCTGGAAACACCATATATTTT. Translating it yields CASSLAPAGSGNTIYF.

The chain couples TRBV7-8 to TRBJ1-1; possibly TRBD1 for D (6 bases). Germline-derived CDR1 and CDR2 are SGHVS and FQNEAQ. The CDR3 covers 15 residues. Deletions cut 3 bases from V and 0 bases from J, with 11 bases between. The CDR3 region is CASSFYRELNTEAFF. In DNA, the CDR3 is TGTGCCAGCAGCTTTTACAGGGAACTGAACACTGAAGCTTTCTTT.

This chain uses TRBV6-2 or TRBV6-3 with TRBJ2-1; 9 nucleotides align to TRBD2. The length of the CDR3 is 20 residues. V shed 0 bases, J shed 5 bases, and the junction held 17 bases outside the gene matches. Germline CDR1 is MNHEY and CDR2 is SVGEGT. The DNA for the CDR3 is TGTGCCAGCAGTTACTCGAGAGGGCTGGCGGGAGGGCTTAGACACAATGAGCAGTTCTTC. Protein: CASSYSRGLAGGLRHNEQFF.

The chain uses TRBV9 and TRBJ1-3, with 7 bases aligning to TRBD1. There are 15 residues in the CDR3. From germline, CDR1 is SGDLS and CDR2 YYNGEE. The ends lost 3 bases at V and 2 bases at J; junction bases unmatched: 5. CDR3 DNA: TGTGCCAGCAGCGACTACGGGACAGCTGGAAACACCATATATTTT. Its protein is CASSDYGTAGNTIYF.

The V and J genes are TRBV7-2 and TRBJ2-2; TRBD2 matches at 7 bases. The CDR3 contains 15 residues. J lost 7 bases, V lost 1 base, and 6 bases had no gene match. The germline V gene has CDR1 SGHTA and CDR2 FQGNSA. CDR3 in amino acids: CASSLGLAFGGELFF. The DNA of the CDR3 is TGTGCCAGCAGCTTAGGACTAGCTTTTGGCGGGGAGCTGTTTTTT.

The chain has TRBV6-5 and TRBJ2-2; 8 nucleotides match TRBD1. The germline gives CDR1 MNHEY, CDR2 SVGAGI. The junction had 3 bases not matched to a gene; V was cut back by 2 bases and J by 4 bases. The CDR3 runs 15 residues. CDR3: CASSYGTGITGELFF. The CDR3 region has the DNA TGTGCCAGCAGTTACGGGACAGGCATCACCGGGGAGCTGTTTTTT.

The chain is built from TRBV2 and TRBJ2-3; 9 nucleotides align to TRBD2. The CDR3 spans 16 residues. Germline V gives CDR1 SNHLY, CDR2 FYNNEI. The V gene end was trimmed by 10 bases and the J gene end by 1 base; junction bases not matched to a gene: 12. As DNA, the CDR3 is TGTGCCACAATCACACGGACTAGCGTTGGCACAGATACGCAGTATTTT. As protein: CATITRTSVGTDTQYF.

The CDR3 protein is CASSSNSPGLDYNEQFF. The CDR3 nucleotides read TGTGCCAGCAGCTCCAACTCCCCGGGACTAGACTACAATGAGCAGTTCTTC. The rearrangement uses TRBV7-3 and TRBJ2-1, with TRBD2 matching 8 bases. Germline V gene data show CDR1 as SGHTA and CDR2 as FQGTGA. The CDR3 contains 17 residues. V trimming: 4 bases; J trimming: 3 bases; junction bases outside the gene matches: 11.

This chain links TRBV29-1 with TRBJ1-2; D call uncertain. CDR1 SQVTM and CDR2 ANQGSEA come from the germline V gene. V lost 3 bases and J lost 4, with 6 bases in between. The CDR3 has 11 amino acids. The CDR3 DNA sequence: TGCAGCGTTGAGTTGGGCTATGGCTACACCTTC. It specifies CSVELGYGYTF.

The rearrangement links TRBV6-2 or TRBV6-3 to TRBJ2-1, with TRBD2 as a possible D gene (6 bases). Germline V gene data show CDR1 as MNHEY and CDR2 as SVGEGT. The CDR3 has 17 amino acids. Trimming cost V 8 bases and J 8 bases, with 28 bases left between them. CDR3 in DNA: TGTGCCAGCTCTTACTTCCATAGCGGTTCTCCGGACTATGAGCAGTTCTTC. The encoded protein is CASSYFHSGSPDYEQFF.

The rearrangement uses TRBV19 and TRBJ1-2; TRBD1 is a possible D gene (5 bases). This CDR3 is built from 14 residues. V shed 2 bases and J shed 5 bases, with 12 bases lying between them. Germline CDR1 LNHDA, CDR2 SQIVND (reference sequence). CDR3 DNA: TGTGCCAGTAGTATACGGTCCGGGGGATATGGCTACACCTTC. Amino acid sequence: CASSIRSGGYGYTF. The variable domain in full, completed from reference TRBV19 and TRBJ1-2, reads DGGITQSPKYLFRKEGQNVTLSCEQNLNHDAMYWYRQDPGQGLRLIYYSQIVNDFQKGDIAEGYSVSREKKESFPLTVTSAQKNPTAFYLCASSIRSGGYGYTFGSGTRLTVV.

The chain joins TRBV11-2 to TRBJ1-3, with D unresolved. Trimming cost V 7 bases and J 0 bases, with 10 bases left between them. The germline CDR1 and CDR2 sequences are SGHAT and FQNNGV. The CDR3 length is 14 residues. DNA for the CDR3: TGTGCCAGCACGCGACTTAGCTCTGGAAACACCATATATTTT. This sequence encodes CASTRLSSGNTIYF.

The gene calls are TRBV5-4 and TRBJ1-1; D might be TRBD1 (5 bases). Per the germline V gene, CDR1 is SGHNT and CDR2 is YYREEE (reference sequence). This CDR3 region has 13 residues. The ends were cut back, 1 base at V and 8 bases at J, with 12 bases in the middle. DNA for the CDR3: TGTGCCAGCAGCTTGAGTGTGGCAGGGGAAGCTTTCTTT. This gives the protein CASSLSVAGEAFF.

The CDR3 sequence is CASSPGLERINEQFF. The DNA for the CDR3 is TGTGCCAGCAGTCCGGGACTAGAGAGAATCAATGAGCAGTTCTTC. V usage is TRBV2 and J usage is TRBJ2-1; 8 bases align to TRBD2. The CDR3 covers 15 residues. Germline V gene data show CDR1 as SNHLY and CDR2 as FYNNEI. Unmatched junction bases numbered 9, after V lost 5 bases and J lost 6 bases.